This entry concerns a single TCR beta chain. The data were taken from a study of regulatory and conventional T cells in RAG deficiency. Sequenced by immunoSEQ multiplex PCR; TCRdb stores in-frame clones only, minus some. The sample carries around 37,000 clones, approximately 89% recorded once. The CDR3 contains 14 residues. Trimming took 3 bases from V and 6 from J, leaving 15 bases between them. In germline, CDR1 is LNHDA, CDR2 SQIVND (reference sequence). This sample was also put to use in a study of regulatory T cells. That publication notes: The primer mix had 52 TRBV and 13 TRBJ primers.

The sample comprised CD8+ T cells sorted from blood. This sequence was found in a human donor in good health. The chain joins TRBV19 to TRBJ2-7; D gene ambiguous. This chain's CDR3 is CASSMELPPTEQYF. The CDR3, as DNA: TGTGCCAGTAGTATGGAGCTACCACCGACCGAGCAGTACTTC.